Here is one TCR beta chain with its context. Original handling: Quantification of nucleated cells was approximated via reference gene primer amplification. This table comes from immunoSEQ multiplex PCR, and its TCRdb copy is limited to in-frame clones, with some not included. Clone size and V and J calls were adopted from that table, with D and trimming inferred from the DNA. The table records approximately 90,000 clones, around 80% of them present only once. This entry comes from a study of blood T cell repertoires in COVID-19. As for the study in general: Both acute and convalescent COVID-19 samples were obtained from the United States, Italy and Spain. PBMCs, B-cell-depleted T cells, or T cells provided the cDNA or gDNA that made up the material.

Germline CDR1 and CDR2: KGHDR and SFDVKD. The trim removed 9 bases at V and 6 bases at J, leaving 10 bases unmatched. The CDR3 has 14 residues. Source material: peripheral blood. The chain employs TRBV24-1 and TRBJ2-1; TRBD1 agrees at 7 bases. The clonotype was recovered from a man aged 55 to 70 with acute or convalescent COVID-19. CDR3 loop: CATAGTDAFNEQFF. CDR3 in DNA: TGTGCCACCGCCGGGACAGACGCCTTCAATGAGCAGTTCTTC.